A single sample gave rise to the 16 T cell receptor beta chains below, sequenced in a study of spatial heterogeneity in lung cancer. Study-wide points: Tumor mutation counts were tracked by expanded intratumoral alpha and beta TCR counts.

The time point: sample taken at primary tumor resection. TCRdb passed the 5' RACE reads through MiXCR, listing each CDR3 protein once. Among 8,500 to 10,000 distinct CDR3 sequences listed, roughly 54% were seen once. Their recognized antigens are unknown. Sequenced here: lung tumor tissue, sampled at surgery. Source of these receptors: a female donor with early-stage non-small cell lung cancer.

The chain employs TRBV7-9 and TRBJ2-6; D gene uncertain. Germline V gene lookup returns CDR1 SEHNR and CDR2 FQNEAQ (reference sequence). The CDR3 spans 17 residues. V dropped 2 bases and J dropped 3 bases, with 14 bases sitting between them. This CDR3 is CASSLWSQKSGANVLTF. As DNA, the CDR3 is TGTGCCAGCAGCTTATGGTCGCAAAAGAGTGGGGCCAACGTCCTGACTTTC.

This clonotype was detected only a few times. The CDR3 protein is CASSLAAGGATQYF. In DNA form, the CDR3 reads TGTGCCAGCAGCTTAGCCGCGGGAGGGGCCACGCAGTATTTT. The J gene is TRBJ2-3, the V gene TRBV11-2, with 9 bases that match TRBD2. From germline, CDR1 is SGHAT and CDR2 FQNNGV. With V trimmed by 1 base and J by 9 bases, 5 bases remained unmatched. There are 14 residues in the CDR3.

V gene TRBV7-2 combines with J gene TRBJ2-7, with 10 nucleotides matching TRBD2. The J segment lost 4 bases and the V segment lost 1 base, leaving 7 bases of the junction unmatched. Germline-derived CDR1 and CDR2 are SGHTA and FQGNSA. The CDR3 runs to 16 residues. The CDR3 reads CASSLGAAGGGYEQYF. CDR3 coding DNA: TGTGCCAGCAGCTTAGGGGCAGCGGGAGGGGGATACGAGCAGTACTTC.

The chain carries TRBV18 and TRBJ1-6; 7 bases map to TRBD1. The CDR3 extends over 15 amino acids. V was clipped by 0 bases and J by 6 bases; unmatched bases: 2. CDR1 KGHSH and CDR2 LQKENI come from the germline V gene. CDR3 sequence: CASSPPQGPNSPLHF. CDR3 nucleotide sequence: TGTGCCAGCTCACCACCACAGGGGCCTAATTCACCCCTCCACTTT.

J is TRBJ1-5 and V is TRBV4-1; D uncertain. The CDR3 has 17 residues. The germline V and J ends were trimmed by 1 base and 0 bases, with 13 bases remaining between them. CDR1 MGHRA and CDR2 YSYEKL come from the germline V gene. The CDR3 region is CASSQGGGLISNQPQHF. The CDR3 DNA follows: TGCGCCAGCAGCCAAGGAGGTGGGTTGATTAGCAATCAGCCCCAGCATTTT.

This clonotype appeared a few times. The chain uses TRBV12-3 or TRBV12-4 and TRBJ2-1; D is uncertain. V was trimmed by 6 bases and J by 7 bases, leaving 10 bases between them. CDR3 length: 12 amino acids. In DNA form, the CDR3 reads TGTGCCAGCAGAGGCGTTGGGAATGAGCAGTTCTTC. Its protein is CASRGVGNEQFF.

This CDR3 is CASSAGTQETQYF. The CDR3 coding sequence is TGTGCCAGCAGCGCCGGGACTCAAGAGACCCAGTACTTC. This chain links TRBV7-2 with TRBJ2-5, with D tentatively TRBD2 (6 bases). This CDR3 region has 13 residues. Trimming cost V 5 bases and J 2 bases, with 9 bases left between them. From germline, CDR1 is SGHTA and CDR2 FQGNSA. Based on the CDR3 plus reference TRBV7-2 and TRBJ2-5, the full variable domain is GAGVSQSPSNKVTEKGKDVELRCDPISGHTALYWYRQSLGQGLEFLIYFQGNSAPDKSGLPSDRFSAERTGGSVSTLTIQRTQQEDSAVYLCASSAGTQETQYFGPGTRLLVL.

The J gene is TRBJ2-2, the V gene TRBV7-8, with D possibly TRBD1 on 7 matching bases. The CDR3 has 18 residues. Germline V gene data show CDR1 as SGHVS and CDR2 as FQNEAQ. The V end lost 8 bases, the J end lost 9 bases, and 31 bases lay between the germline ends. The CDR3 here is CASGGEDRVPSGARELFF. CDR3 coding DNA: TGTGCCAGCGGCGGGGAAGACAGGGTCCCCTCGGGGGCTAGGGAGCTGTTTTTT.

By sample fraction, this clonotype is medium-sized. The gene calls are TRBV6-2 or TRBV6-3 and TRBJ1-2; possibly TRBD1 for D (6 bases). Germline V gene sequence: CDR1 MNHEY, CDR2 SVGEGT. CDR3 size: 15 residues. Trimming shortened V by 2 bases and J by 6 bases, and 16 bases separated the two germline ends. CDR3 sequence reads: CASSYIPQGKDGYTF. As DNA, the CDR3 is TGTGCCAGCAGTTACATCCCACAGGGAAAAGATGGCTACACCTTC.

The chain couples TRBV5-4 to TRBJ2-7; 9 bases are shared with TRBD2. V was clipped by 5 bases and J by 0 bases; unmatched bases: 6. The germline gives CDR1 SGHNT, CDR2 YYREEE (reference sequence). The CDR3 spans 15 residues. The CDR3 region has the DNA TGTGCCAGCAGGGCGAGAGCGGGGGGCTCCTACGAGCAGTACTTC. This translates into CASRARAGGSYEQYF.

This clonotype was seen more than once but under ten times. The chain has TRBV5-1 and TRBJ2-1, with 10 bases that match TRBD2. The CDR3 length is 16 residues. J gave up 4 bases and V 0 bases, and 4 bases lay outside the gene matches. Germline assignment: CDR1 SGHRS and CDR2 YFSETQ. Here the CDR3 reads CASSLEVAGGYNEQFF. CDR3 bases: TGCGCCAGCAGCTTGGAGGTAGCGGGGGGTTACAATGAGCAGTTCTTC. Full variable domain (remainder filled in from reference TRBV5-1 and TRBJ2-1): KAGVTQTPRYLIKTRGQQVTLSCSPISGHRSVSWYQQTPGQGLQFLFEYFSETQRNKGNFPGRFSGRQFSNSRSEMNVSTLELGDSALYLCASSLEVAGGYNEQFFGPGTRLTVL.

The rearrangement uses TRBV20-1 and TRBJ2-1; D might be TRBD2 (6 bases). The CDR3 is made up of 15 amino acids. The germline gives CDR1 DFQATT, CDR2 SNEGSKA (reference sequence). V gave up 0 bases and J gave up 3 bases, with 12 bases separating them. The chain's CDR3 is CSARDSGTVYNEQFF. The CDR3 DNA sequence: TGCAGTGCTAGAGATTCCGGGACTGTCTACAATGAGCAGTTCTTC.

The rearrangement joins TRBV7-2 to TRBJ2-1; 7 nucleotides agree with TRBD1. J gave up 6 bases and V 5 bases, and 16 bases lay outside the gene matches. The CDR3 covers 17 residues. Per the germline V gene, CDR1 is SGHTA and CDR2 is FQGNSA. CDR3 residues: CASSRYLRGQGGNEQFF. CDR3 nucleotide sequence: TGTGCCAGCAGCCGATACCTTAGGGGGCAAGGCGGCAATGAGCAGTTCTTC.

CDR3 residues: CASSLRGLAAGNTIYF. CDR3 DNA: TGTGCCAGCAGCTTGAGAGGGCTAGCGGCTGGAAACACCATATATTTT. V usage is TRBV7-9 and J usage is TRBJ1-3; D remains unclear. The CDR3 runs 16 residues. The germline V gene encodes CDR1 SEHNR and CDR2 FQNEAQ (reference sequence). The ends were cut back, 3 bases at V and 2 bases at J, with 14 bases in the middle.

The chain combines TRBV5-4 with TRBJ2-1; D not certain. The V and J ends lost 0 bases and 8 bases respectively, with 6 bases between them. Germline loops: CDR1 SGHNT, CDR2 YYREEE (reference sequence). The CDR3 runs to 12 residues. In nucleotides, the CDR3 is TGTGCCAGCAGCTTGGCGGGTTATGAGCAGTTCTTC. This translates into CASSLAGYEQFF.

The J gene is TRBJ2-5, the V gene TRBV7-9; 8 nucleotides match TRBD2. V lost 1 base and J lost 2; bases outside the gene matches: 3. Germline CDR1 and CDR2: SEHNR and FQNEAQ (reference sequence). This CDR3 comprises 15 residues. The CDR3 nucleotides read TGTGCCAGCAGCTTAGTCCCTAGCGGGCAAGAGACCCAGTACTTC. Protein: CASSLVPSGQETQYF.